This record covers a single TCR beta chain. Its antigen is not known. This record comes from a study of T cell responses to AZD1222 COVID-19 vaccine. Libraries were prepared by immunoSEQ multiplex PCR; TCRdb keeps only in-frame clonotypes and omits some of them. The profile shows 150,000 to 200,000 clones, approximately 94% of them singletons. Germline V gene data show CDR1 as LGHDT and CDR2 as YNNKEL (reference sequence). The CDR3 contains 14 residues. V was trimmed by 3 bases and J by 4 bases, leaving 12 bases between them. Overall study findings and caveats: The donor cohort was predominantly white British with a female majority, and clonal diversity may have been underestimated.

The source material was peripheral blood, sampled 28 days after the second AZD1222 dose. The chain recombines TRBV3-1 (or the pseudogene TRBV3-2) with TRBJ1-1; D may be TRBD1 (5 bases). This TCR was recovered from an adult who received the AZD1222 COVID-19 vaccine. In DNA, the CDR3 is TGTGCCAGCAGCCATCAGGGAGGCGGCACTGAAGCTTTCTTT. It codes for CASSHQGGGTEAFF.